Listed here is a single T cell receptor (beta chain). The sample comes from a study of CD8+ T cells in alopecia areata. It was cDNA, reverse transcribed from extracted RNA, that served as the sequencing template. TCRdb keeps only in-frame clones here, not all; method: immunoSEQ multiplex PCR. This table holds some 200,000 clones, around 57% found once. Treatment meaning: oral pan-JAK inhibitor, 5-10 mg twice daily. The sorting of PBMCs gave CD4+ and CD8+ T cells. V was pared by 4 bases and J by 4 bases, with 16 bases between. CDR1 GTSNPN and CDR2 SVGIG come from the germline V gene (reference sequence). The CDR3 spans 14 residues.

The sample consisted of CD4+ T cells sorted from blood, taken at week 4, from a patient treated with tofacitinib. The clonotype comes from a human donor with alopecia areata. V is TRBV30 and J is TRBJ1-2; unclear D gene. CDR3 coding DNA: TGTGCCTGGAAACCGGTTGATTGGCCCTATGGCTACACCTTC. Its translation is CAWKPVDWPYGYTF.